This paragraph reports one T cell receptor (beta chain). The CDR3 is 18 residues long. CDR1 is MRHNA, CDR2 SNTAGT, per germline. V was clipped by 2 bases and J by 6 bases; unmatched bases: 18. Profiled with immunoSEQ multiplex PCR; TCRdb holds only in-frame clones, not every one. This sample yields tens of thousands of clones, of which around 91% are seen a single time; 0.85% to 1% belongs to the top ten. This entry belongs to a study of OX40 agonist ivuxolimab in advanced cancers. The V gene is TRBV6-4, the J gene TRBJ1-2; the match to TRBD1 covers 7 bases. The sequence was obtained from an adult with an advanced solid tumor such as melanoma, head and neck, liver or kidney cancer. The sequences come from CD4+ or CD8+ T cells sorted from blood, collected in a trial of the OX40 agonist ivuxolimab. Here the CDR3 reads CASSDRGRDGGGWDGYTF. In DNA form, the CDR3 reads TGTGCCAGCAGTGACAGGGGGCGAGACGGCGGTGGGTGGGATGGCTACACCTTC.